This TCR beta chain was captured by sequencing in a study of blood T cells in healthy people across ages. Germline V gene data show CDR1 as MNHNS and CDR2 as SASEGT. Trimming took 8 bases from V and 5 from J, leaving 7 bases between them. This CDR3 has 10 residues. Notes on the study in general: Calculation of diversity from one million T cells yielded estimates considered to be underestimates.

A second 7 to 11 cycle PCR used barcoded and J-beta primers. Template switching added a 12-random-nucleotide identifier to every cDNA molecule. Using its own MiXCR run on the 5' RACE reads, TCRdb lists one record per CDR3 protein. The table records some 900,000 distinct CDR3 sequences, around 48% of them present only once. This clonotype was seen more than once but under ten times. Its antigen is still unknown. The sequencing sample was made of blood. The J gene is TRBJ2-7, the V gene TRBV6-1; D is uncertain. The source of this sequence is a man aged 25-45 years in good health. Here the CDR3 reads CASRFDEQYF. The CDR3 region has the DNA TGTGCCAGCCGTTTCGACGAGCAGTACTTC.